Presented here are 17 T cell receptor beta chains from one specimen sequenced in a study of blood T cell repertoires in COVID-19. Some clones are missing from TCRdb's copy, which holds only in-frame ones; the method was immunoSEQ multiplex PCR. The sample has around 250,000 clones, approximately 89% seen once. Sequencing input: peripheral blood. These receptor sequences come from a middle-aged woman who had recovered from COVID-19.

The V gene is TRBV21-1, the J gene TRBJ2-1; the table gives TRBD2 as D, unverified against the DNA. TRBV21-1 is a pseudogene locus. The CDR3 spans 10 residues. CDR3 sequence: CARTRFLSFF. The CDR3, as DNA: TGTGCCAGGACTAGATTTTTATCGTTCTTC.

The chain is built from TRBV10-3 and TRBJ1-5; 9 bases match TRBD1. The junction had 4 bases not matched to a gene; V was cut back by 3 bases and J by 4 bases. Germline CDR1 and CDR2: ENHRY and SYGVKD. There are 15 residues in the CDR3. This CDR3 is CAISDLTGGNQPQHF. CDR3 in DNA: TGTGCCATCAGTGATTTGACAGGGGGAAATCAGCCCCAGCATTTT.

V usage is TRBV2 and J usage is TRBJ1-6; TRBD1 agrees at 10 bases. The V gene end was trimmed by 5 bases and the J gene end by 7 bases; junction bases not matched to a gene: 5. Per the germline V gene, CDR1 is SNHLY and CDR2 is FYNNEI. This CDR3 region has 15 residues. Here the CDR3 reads CASSPGQGGNSPLHF. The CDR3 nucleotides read TGTGCCAGCAGTCCTGGACAGGGGGGAAATTCACCCCTCCACTTT.

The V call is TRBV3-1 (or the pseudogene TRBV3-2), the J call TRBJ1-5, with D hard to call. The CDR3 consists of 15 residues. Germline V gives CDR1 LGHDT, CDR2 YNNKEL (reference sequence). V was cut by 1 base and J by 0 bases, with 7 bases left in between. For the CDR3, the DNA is TGTGCCAGCAGCCAAGGAATCGGTAGCAATCAGCCCCAGCATTTT. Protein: CASSQGIGSNQPQHF.

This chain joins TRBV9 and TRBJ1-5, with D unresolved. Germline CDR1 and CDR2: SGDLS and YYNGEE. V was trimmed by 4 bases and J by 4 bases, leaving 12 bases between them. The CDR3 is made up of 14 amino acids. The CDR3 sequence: CASSLIEENQPQHF. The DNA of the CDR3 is TGTGCCAGCAGCCTTATAGAAGAGAATCAGCCCCAGCATTTT.

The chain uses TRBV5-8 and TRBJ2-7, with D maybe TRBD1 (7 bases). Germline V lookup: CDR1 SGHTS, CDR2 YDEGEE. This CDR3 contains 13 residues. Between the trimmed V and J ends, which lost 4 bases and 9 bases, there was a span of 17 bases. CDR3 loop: CASSIRTGGGQYV. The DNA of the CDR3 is TGTGCCAGCAGCATAAGGACAGGAGGGGGGCAGTACGTC.

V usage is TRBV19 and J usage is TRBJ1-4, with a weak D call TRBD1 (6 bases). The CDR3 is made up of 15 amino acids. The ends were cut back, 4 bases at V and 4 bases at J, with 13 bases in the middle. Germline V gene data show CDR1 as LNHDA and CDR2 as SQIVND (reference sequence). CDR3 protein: CASSSLTGRNEKLFF. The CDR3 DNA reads TGTGCCAGTAGTAGTCTGACAGGACGTAATGAAAAACTGTTTTTT. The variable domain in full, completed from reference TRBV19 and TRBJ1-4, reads DGGITQSPKYLFRKEGQNVTLSCEQNLNHDAMYWYRQDPGQGLRLIYYSQIVNDFQKGDIAEGYSVSREKKESFPLTVTSAQKNPTAFYLCASSSLTGRNEKLFFGSGTQLSVL.

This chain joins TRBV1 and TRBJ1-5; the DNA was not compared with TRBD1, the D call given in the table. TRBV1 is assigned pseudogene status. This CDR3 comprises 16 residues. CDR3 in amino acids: CTSSVARDRGRQPQHF. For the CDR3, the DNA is TGCACCAGCAGCGTCGCTAGGGACAGGGGACGGCAGCCCCAGCATTTT.

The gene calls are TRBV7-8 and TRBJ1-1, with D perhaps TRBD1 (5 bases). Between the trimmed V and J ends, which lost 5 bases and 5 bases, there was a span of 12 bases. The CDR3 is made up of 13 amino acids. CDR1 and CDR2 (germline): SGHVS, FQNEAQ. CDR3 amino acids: CASSPRGRTEAFF. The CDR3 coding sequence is TGTGCCAGCAGCCCTAGGGGAAGGACTGAAGCTTTCTTT.

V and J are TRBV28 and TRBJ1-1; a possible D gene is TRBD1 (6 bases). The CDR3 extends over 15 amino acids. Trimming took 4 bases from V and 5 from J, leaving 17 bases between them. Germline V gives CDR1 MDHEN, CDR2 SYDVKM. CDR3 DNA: TGTGCCAGCAGTTCCCCGGGGGGGGCGCGAACTGAAGCTTTCTTT. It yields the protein CASSSPGGARTEAFF. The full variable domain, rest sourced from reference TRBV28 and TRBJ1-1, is DVKVTQSSRYLVKRTGEKVFLECVQDMDHENMFWYRQDPGLGLRLIYFSYDVKMKEKGDIPEGYSVSREKKERFSLILESASTNQTSMYLCASSSPGGARTEAFFGQGTRLTVV.

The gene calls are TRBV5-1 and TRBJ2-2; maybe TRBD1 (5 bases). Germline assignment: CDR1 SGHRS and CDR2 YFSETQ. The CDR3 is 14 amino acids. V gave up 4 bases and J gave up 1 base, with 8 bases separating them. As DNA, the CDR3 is TGCGCCAGCAGCCCCGGACAGAACACCGGGGAGCTGTTTTTT. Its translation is CASSPGQNTGELFF.

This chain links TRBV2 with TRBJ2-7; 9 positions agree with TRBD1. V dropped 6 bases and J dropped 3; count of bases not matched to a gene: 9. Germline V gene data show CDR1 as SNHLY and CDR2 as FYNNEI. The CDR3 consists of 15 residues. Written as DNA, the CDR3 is TGTGCCAGCAGGGGCACGGGACAGGGCTTCTACGAGCAGTACGTC. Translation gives CASRGTGQGFYEQYV.

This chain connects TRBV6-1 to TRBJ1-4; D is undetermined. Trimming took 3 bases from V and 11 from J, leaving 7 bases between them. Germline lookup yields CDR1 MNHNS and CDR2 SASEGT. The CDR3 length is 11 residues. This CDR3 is CASSELGKLFF. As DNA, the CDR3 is TGTGCCAGCAGTGAGCTCGGGAAACTGTTTTTT.

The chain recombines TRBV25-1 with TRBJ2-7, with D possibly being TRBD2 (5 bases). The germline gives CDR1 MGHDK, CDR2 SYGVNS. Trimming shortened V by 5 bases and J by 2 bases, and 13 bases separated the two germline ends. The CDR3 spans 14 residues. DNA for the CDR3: TGTGCCAGCAGTTTCGGTCGGGGAACCTACGAGCAGTACTTC. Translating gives CASSFGRGTYEQYF.

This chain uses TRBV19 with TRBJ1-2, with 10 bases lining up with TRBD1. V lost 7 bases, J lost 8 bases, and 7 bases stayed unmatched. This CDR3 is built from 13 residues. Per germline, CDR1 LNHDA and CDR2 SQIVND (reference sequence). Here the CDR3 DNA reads TGTGCCAGTAAGCGGACAGGGGGATACGGCTACACCTTC. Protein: CASKRTGGYGYTF.

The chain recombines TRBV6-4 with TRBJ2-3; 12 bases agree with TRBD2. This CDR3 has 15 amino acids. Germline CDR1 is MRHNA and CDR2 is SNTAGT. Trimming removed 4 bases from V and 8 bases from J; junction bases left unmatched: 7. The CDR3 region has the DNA TGTGCCAGCAGTGTATCCGGACTAGCGGGAAGTACGCAGTATTTT. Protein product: CASSVSGLAGSTQYF.

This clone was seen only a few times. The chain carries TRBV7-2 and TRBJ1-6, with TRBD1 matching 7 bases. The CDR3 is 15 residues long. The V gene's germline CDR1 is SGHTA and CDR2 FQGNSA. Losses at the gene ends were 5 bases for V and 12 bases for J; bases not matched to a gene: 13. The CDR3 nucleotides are TGTGCCAGCAGCCAAAGGATTACAGGGGAGGTACCCCTCCACTTT. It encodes CASSQRITGEVPLHF.